This is a list of T cell receptor beta chains from one sample in a study of blood T cells in healthy people across ages. TCRdb independently ran MiXCR on the 5' RACE reads; one entry per CDR3 protein. The table lists about 1,400,000 distinct CDR3 sequences, around 39% of them singletons. Sequencing was carried out using blood. The source of these receptors is a woman under 30 in good health. Each CDR3 is given with its conserved first and last residue. The D gene is left open where the match is weak. Clone size is shown for a subset of rows, as once, few, many or a class of expanded clone.

NA NA TRBJ2-3 TRBV28 TGTGCCAGCAGGCCAGGTTTTGGGCTTAGCACAGATACGCAGTATTTT CASRPGFGLSTDTQYF
TRBD2 NA TRBJ2-2 TRBV20-1 TGCAGTGCTAGGCCGAAGACTAGCACGAACACCGGGGAGCTGTTTTTT CSARPKTSTNTGELFF
NA NA TRBJ2-5 TRBV21-1 TGTGCCAGCAGCAAAATCGGAACCCGGGGGCCAGAGACCCAGTACTTC CASSKIGTRGPETQYF
TRBD2 NA TRBJ2-1 TRBV6-5 TGTGCCAGCAGTTGGCGGGGGGGCTTAAATGAGCAGTTCTTC CASSWRGGLNEQFF
TRBD1 few TRBJ2-1 TRBV6-5 TGTGCCAGCAGTTACTCGCCCGGGACAGGGAGCTCCTACAATGAGCAGTTCTTC CASSYSPGTGSSYNEQFF
TRBD2 few TRBJ2-3 TRBV7-8 TGTGCCAGCAGCCCGACTAGCAGCAGCACAGATACGCAGTATTTT CASSPTSSSTDTQYF
NA NA TRBJ2-5 TRBV9 TGTGCCAGCAGCGGGGGAGGCAACAATGAGCAGTACTTC CASSGGGNNEQYF
NA NA TRBJ2-7 TRBV10-3 TGTGCCATCGGCAAAGCATCCGAGCAGTACTTC CAIGKASEQYF
NA few TRBJ2-3 TRBV4-1 TGCGCCAGCAGCCAGGGGACTGAGGCAGATACGCAGTATTTT CASSQGTEADTQYF
TRBD1 few TRBJ2-3 TRBV3-1 TGTGCCAGCAGCCAGGGACAGGGTATTTCAGGTGGGGCAGATACGCAGTATTTT CASSQGQGISGGADTQYF
TRBD1 NA TRBJ1-1 TRBV2 TGTGCCAGCAGTGAGTGGACAGGGATCGTTCGGGGCACTGAAGCTTTCTTT CASSEWTGIVRGTEAFF
TRBD2 NA TRBJ2-3 TRBV7-3 TGTGCCAGCAGCATGACTAGCACTACAGATACGCAGTATTTT CASSMTSTTDTQYF
NA NA TRBJ1-1 TRBV6-2/TRBV6-3 TGTGCCAGCAGCTTTCAGGTCTCCACTGAAGCTTTCTTT CASSFQVSTEAFF
NA few TRBJ1-5 TRBV15 TGTGCCACCAGCAGAGACGGGGGCCTCGGGAGTAGCAATCAGCCCCAGCATTTT CATSRDGGLGSSNQPQHF
NA NA TRBJ2-4 TRBV13 TGTGCCAGCAGCTCCTACTCAGAACCGCACGTTCAGTACTTC CASSSYSEPHVQYF
NA NA TRBJ1-4 TRBV6-6 TGTGCCAGCAGTTACTCGACAGCCTCACAGGAAAGACTGTTTTTT CASSYSTASQERLFF
NA NA TRBJ2-2 TRBV14 TGTGCCAGCAGCCAAGATCTCCCCCTTTACACCGGGGAGCTGTTTTTT CASSQDLPLYTGELFF
NA few TRBJ2-5 TRBV6-1 TGTGCCAGCAGTATCGGGGGCGGGGAGACCCAGTACTTC CASSIGGGETQYF
NA NA TRBJ2-7 TRBV20-1 TGCAGTGCCATAGGGGGAGTCTCCTACGAGCAGTACTTC CSAIGGVSYEQYF
NA few TRBJ2-5 TRBV7-8 TGTGCCAGCAGCTCTCCACTCGGGCGGGAGACCCAGTACTTC CASSSPLGRETQYF